One and the same sample provided the 20 T cell receptor beta chains below, sequenced in a study of shared clonotypes between healthy human individuals. The protocol was immunoSEQ multiplex PCR, while the TCRdb copy is restricted to in-frame clones and leaves out a portion. The sample lists about 2.1 million clones; 93% were seen once. Naivety among CD8 cells was defined by CD45RO negativity and positive CCR7 selection, thereby excluding terminally differentiated effector memory CD45RA+ cells. Sample: naive CD8+ T cells from PBMCs. The source is a man between 18 and 35 years old in good health. Some clones in this sample may be carry-over from other donors' samples.

V and J are TRBV15 and TRBJ1-5, with 8 bases identical to TRBD1. CDR1 is LNHNV and CDR2 is YYDKDF in the germline V gene (reference sequence). Trimming cost V 8 bases and J 4 bases; bases outside gene matches: 10. This CDR3 has 15 amino acids. CDR3 region: CATGSTGEGNQPQHF. The CDR3, as DNA: TGTGCCACCGGTTCGACAGGGGAAGGGAATCAGCCCCAGCATTTT.

The chain links TRBV11-2 to TRBJ1-2; D possibly corresponds to TRBD1 (6 bases). Germline lookup yields CDR1 SGHAT and CDR2 FQNNGV. Trimming pared 5 bases from V and 8 bases from J, leaving 12 bases between. This CDR3 comprises 12 residues. The CDR3 protein is CASSPTGGGYTF. DNA of the CDR3: TGTGCCAGCAGCCCGACAGGTGGGGGCTACACCTTC. The full variable domain, completed using reference TRBV11-2 and TRBJ1-2, is EAGVAQSPRYKIIEKRQSVAFWCNPISGHATLYWYQQILGQGPKLLIQFQNNGVVDDSQLPKDRFSAERLKGVDSTLKIQPAKLEDSAVYLCASSPTGGGYTFGSGTRLTVV.

The chain links TRBV7-2 to TRBJ1-1; D gene unclear. This CDR3 region has 17 residues. In germline, CDR1 is SGHTA, CDR2 FQGNSA. V was pared by 4 bases and J by 0 bases, with 18 bases between. DNA for the CDR3: TGTGCCAGCAGCTCTCGTTTGGTCGGAGAAGTGAACACTGAAGCTTTCTTT. Its translation is CASSSRLVGEVNTEAFF.

The rearrangement uses TRBV28 and TRBJ2-7, with 7 bases aligning to TRBD1. The CDR3 consists of 12 residues. Trimming cost V 8 bases and J 5 bases; bases outside gene matches: 6. Germline lookup yields CDR1 MDHEN and CDR2 SYDVKM. CDR3 protein: CASSRGPNEQYF. CDR3 DNA: TGTGCCAGCTCTAGGGGGCCTAACGAGCAGTACTTC.

The CDR3 loop is CASSLHLDTGELFF. DNA for the CDR3: TGTGCCAGCAGCTTACATTTGGACACCGGGGAGCTGTTTTTT. The chain has TRBV11-2 and TRBJ2-2; D unclear. Trimming cost V 2 bases and J 3 bases, with 7 bases left between them. This CDR3 is 14 amino acids long. The germline V gene has CDR1 SGHAT and CDR2 FQNNGV.

This chain uses TRBV28 with TRBJ1-6; D is undetermined. Per germline, CDR1 MDHEN and CDR2 SYDVKM. V lost 2 bases to trimming and J lost 7 bases, with 3 bases between them. CDR3 length: 12 residues. The CDR3 bases are TGTGCCAGCAGTTTAAGGAATTCACCCCTCCACTTT. Translating gives CASSLRNSPLHF.

This clone was recorded only once. The same CDR3 arises from other DNA sequences in this sample as well. The chain uses TRBV13 and TRBJ2-1; 12 nucleotides match TRBD2. Germline values: CDR1 PRHDT, CDR2 FYEKMQ (reference sequence). CDR3 size: 15 residues. Unmatched junction bases numbered 2, after V lost 3 bases and J lost 5 bases. The DNA for the CDR3 is TGTGCCAGCAGCTTGGGACTAGCGGGCGACAATGAGCAGTTCTTC. Protein: CASSLGLAGDNEQFF.

The rearrangement links TRBV29-1 to TRBJ2-7, with D possibly called TRBD1 or TRBD2 (6 bases each). Germline CDR1 reads SQVTM; CDR2 reads ANQGSEA. The CDR3 loop spans 13 amino acids. V shed 7 bases and J shed 0 bases, with 13 bases lying between them. The CDR3 nucleotides read TGCAGCGCCCGAGGGGGGATCTCCTACGAGCAGTACTTC. Encoded protein: CSARGGISYEQYF.

The chain employs TRBV7-8 and TRBJ1-2; TRBD1 aligns across 7 bases. CDR1 SGHVS and CDR2 FQNEAQ come from the germline V gene. The CDR3 consists of 13 residues. V gave up 5 bases and J gave up 8 bases; unmatched junction bases: 8. In DNA form, the CDR3 reads TGTGCCAGCAGCGGCCGGACAGGAGAAGGCTACACCTTC. Its protein is CASSGRTGEGYTF.

This chain connects TRBV4-2 to TRBJ2-1; D ambiguous. CDR3 length: 16 residues. Germline assignment: CDR1 LGHNA and CDR2 YNFKEQ. The V gene lost 0 bases and the J gene lost 0 bases, with 9 bases spanning the gap. DNA for the CDR3: TGTGCCAGCAGCCAAGAATGGCCGAGCTCCTACAATGAGCAGTTCTTC. Amino acids: CASSQEWPSSYNEQFF.

V and J are TRBV29-1 and TRBJ1-4; D gene unclear. The CDR3 consists of 13 residues. The V end lost 7 bases, the J end lost 8 bases, and 17 bases lay between the germline ends. Germline V gene data show CDR1 as SQVTM and CDR2 as ANQGSEA. CDR3: CSAWARSGEKLFF. The CDR3 bases are TGCAGCGCCTGGGCCAGGTCGGGCGAAAAACTGTTTTTT.

The chain links TRBV7-9 to TRBJ2-5; perhaps TRBD2 as D (5 bases). The CDR3 has 13 amino acids. V dropped 8 bases and J dropped 4 bases, with 14 bases sitting between them. CDR1 and CDR2 (germline): SEHNR, FQNEAQ (reference sequence). CDR3 DNA: TGTGCCAGCCGCGGTGAGGGAAGAGAGACCCAGTACTTC. It specifies CASRGEGRETQYF.

This clone was found a few times. The chain links TRBV27 to TRBJ1-1; no firm D call. Trimming removed 3 bases from V and 7 bases from J, with 15 bases in between. The germline V gene encodes CDR1 MNHEY and CDR2 SMNVEV (reference sequence). This CDR3 contains 14 residues. Here the CDR3 DNA reads TGTGCCAGCAGTTTGGTTAGAAGTTGGAGTGAAGCTTTCTTT. Its translation: CASSLVRSWSEAFF.

V usage is TRBV13 and J usage is TRBJ1-4; 11 bases line up with TRBD1. This CDR3 has 15 residues. Germline values: CDR1 PRHDT, CDR2 FYEKMQ (reference sequence). Trimming took 5 bases from V and 6 from J; bases not matched to a gene: 5. CDR3 loop: CASSGPGQGDEKLFF. CDR3 in DNA: TGTGCCAGCAGCGGACCGGGACAGGGGGATGAAAAACTGTTTTTT.

A single count supports this clone. This sequence joins TRBV5-4 and TRBJ1-2; a weak D match, TRBD1 (5 bases). V lost 8 bases to trimming and J lost 9 bases, with 17 bases between them. The CDR3 is 12 amino acids. The germline CDR1 and CDR2 sequences are SGHNT and YYREEE (reference sequence). CDR3 coding DNA: TGTGCCAGTAGAAGGGGTTCGAAAAGCTACACCTTC. Its protein product is CASRRGSKSYTF. The full variable domain, its missing parts supplied by reference TRBV5-4 and TRBJ1-2, is ETGVTQSPTHLIKTRGQQVTLRCSSQSGHNTVSWYQQALGQGPQFIFQYYREEENGRGNFPPRFSGLQFPNYSSELNVNALELDDSALYLCASRRGSKSYTFGSGTRLTVV.

This sequence joins TRBV27 and TRBJ2-1; 7 bases map to TRBD1. CDR1 MNHEY and CDR2 SMNVEV come from the germline V gene (reference sequence). CDR3 size: 15 residues. J gave up 4 bases and V 5 bases, and 8 bases lay outside the gene matches. CDR3 DNA: TGTGCCAGCAGTACCTTCCGGGACAGTTACAATGAGCAGTTCTTC. This sequence encodes CASSTFRDSYNEQFF.

V and J are TRBV11-2 and TRBJ2-5; D gene ambiguous. Germline assignment: CDR1 SGHAT and CDR2 FQNNGV. This CDR3 region has 15 residues. V lost 0 bases and J lost 9, with 17 bases in between. The DNA of the CDR3 is TGTGCCAGCAGCTTAGATCTAATAGGACGGAGAGCCCAGTACTTC. It is translated as CASSLDLIGRRAQYF.

This clone appeared once. The V and J genes are TRBV28 and TRBJ2-1, with a weak D call TRBD1 (5 bases). Germline lookup yields CDR1 MDHEN and CDR2 SYDVKM. V was trimmed by 10 bases and J by 3 bases, leaving 10 bases between them. The CDR3 contains 12 residues. This chain's CDR3 is CAIKGDYNEQFF. The DNA of the CDR3 is TGTGCCATCAAAGGGGACTACAATGAGCAGTTCTTC.

This clone occurred once. V usage is TRBV6-1 and J usage is TRBJ2-6; no clear D gene. Trimming removed 3 bases from V and 4 bases from J, with 16 bases in between. Germline CDR1 reads MNHNS; CDR2 reads SASEGT. CDR3 length: 17 amino acids. The CDR3 sequence: CASSDHPTFFGANVLTF. The CDR3 DNA reads as TGTGCCAGCAGTGACCACCCCACCTTCTTCGGGGCCAACGTCCTGACTTTC.

There are a few counts of this clone. Different DNA sequences within this sample yield the same CDR3. The CDR3 loop reads CSAYGYTF. Here the CDR3 DNA reads TGCAGCGCCTATGGCTACACCTTC. The chain uses TRBV29-1 and TRBJ1-2; D call uncertain. The CDR3 has 8 residues. The V gene lost 7 bases and the J gene lost 4 bases, with 1 base spanning the gap. Germline lookup yields CDR1 SQVTM and CDR2 ANQGSEA.